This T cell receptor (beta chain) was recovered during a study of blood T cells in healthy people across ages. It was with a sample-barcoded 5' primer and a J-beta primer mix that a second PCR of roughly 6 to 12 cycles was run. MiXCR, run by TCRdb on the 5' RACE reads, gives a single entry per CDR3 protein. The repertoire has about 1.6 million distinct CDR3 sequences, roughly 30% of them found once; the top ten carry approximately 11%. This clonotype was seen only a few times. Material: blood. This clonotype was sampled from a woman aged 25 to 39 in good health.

In nucleotides, the CDR3 is TGTGCCAGCTTACCGGGACCGCCATCCTACGAGCAGTACTTC. Encoded protein: CASLPGPPSYEQYF. This chain uses TRBV27 with TRBJ2-7; either TRBD1 or TRBD2 may supply D (5 bases each). The germline CDR1 and CDR2 sequences are MNHEY and SMNVEV (reference sequence). With 8 bases removed from V and 1 base from J, the gap between germline ends came to 15 bases. The CDR3 sequence is 14 residues long.